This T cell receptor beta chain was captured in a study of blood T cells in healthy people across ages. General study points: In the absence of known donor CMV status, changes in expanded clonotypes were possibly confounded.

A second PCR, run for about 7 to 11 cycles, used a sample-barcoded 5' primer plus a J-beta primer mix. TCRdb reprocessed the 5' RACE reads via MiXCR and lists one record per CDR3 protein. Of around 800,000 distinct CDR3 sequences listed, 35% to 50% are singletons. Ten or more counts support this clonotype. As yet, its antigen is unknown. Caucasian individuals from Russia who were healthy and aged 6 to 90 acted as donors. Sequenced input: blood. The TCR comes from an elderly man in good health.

The CDR3 DNA sequence: TGCAGTGCTTCACACCTCGAGCAGTACTTC. This gives the protein CSASHLEQYF. The chain has TRBV20-1 and TRBJ2-7; D uncertain. The CDR3 sequence is 10 residues long. V was pared by 5 bases and J by 6 bases, with 8 bases between. Germline V CDR1 and CDR2: DFQATT, SNEGSKA (reference sequence).